The 21 T cell receptor beta chains in this list originate from one sample, sequenced in a study of CD8+CD57+ T cells in acquired aplastic anemia. TCR beta VDJ and CDR3 profiles were obtained from a genomic DNA template. MiXCR was run by TCRdb on the reads, yielding one entry per CDR3 protein. The sample gives roughly 250,000 distinct CDR3 sequences, approximately 86% of which show up once; 40% to 55% is in the top ten. Sequenced patients had shown CD8+CD57+ cell expansion by flow cytometry. Material for sequencing was sorted CD4+, CD8+, or CD8+CD57+ T cells (not recorded which) from PBMCs. These receptors all come from a human donor with aplastic anemia.

This clonotype has only a few counts. The V gene is TRBV24-1, the J gene TRBJ2-2; D gene unclear. The V gene lost 10 bases and the J gene lost 1 base, with 15 bases spanning the gap. The germline gives CDR1 KGHDR, CDR2 SFDVKD. The CDR3 length is 15 residues. CDR3 DNA sequence: TGTGCCACGAGCGCTACTACGAGGAACACCGGGGAGCTGTTTTTT. Encoded protein: CATSATTRNTGELFF.

This clonotype appeared once. V and J are TRBV7-9 and TRBJ1-1, with D uncertain. Germline assignment: CDR1 SEHNR and CDR2 FQNEAQ (reference sequence). Trimming stripped 1 base from V and 14 bases from J, with 23 bases between. CDR3 length: 15 residues. The chain's CDR3 is CASSLVPGELTYGFF. As DNA, the CDR3 is TGTGCCAGCAGCTTAGTACCCGGGGAGCTGACTTATGGATTCTTT.

The rearrangement uses TRBV7-9 and TRBJ1-1, with TRBD1 identical over 8 bases. V dropped 5 bases and J dropped 14; count of bases not matched to a gene: 19. This CDR3 is 15 amino acids long. CDR1 SEHNR and CDR2 FQNEAQ come from the germline V gene (reference sequence). In DNA form, the CDR3 reads TGTGCCAGCAGCCCCGAGACAGGGGATAACACAGAAACGTTCTTT. Its translation: CASSPETGDNTETFF.

A note on this clonotype: It is likely a read error, because the conserved phenylalanine at the end of the CDR3 is missing. It is unclear where the CDR3 begins or ends on the DNA, so no DNA is shown, and the CDR3 is as TCRdb lists it. The V call is TRBV7-3, the J call TRBJ2-3; the listed D gene, TRBD1, was not tested against the DNA. The CDR3 spans 13 amino acids, including both terminal residues. Germline lookup yields CDR1 SGHTA and CDR2 FQGTGA. This CDR3 reads CASGGGGNAAEYC.

The chain links TRBV2 to TRBJ2-1; D is ambiguous. The CDR3 has 12 amino acids. V shed 6 bases and J shed 7 bases, with 10 bases lying between them. Germline V gene sequence: CDR1 SNHLY, CDR2 FYNNEI. Here the CDR3 reads CASRRTENEQFF. CDR3 DNA: TGTGCCAGCAGGAGGACGGAGAATGAGCAGTTCTTC.

This sequence joins TRBV9 and TRBJ2-3; D possibly corresponds to TRBD2 (7 bases). The CDR3 has 14 residues. V lost 4 bases to trimming and J lost 10 bases, with 19 bases between them. The germline V gene encodes CDR1 SGDLS and CDR2 YYNGEE. Here the CDR3 reads CASSIGGGPDPQYF. The CDR3 DNA follows: TGTGCCAGCAGCATAGGGGGGGGTCCCGATCCGCAGTATTTT.

This rearrangement joins TRBV9 to TRBJ2-3; the match to TRBD1 covers 7 bases. The end of the DNA aligns better with TRBJ1-5, so the J call may be wrong. Germline V gene sequence: CDR1 SGDLS, CDR2 YYNGEE. The CDR3 has 14 residues. CDR3 protein: CASSIGDSSYKQHF. The CDR3 DNA is TGTGCCAGCAGCATCGGGGACAGTTCCTACAAGCAGCATTTT.

Here the CDR3 reads CASSDGQLDNSPLHF. CDR3 coding DNA: TGTGCCAGCAGTGACGGACAGCTTGATAATTCACCCCTCCACTTT. This chain uses TRBV25-1 with TRBJ1-6; TRBD1 is a possible D gene (6 bases). V was cut by 3 bases and J by 5 bases, with 11 bases left in between. The CDR3 consists of 15 residues. The germline V gene encodes CDR1 MGHDK and CDR2 SYGVNS.

This clonotype was seen a handful of times. The rearrangement links TRBV7-8 to TRBJ1-5; D not resolved. Trimming cost V 0 bases and J 16 bases, with 22 bases left between them. This CDR3 spans 15 amino acids. Germline assignment: CDR1 SGHVS and CDR2 FQNEAQ. CDR3 bases: TGTGCCAGCAGCTTAGCGGGCTGTCCCGATACGCAGTATCATTTT. Amino acids: CASSLAGCPDTQYHF.

Turning to this clonotype: The junction differs from germline at one of its ends, possibly a read error. The CDR3 sequence is CASSLELTVNSEAFF. The CDR3 nucleotides are TGTGCCAGCAGCTTAGAACTGACAGTGAACTCTGAAGCTTTCTTT. The chain uses TRBV11-2 and TRBJ1-1; the D gene is possibly TRBD1 (5 bases). The germline V gene has CDR1 SGHAT and CDR2 FQNNGV. This CDR3 spans 15 amino acids.

This clonotype came up a few times. The CDR3 nucleotides are TGTGCCAGCAACTACCGACAGGGAAACACAGATACGCAGTATTTT. It yields the protein CASNYRQGNTDTQYF. V gene TRBV12-3 or TRBV12-4 combines with J gene TRBJ2-3; the match to TRBD1 covers 7 bases. The CDR3 has 15 residues. J was trimmed by 2 bases and V by 7 bases; bases with no gene match: 9.

This chain joins TRBV5-4 and TRBJ2-7; 7 bases match TRBD1. The V and J ends lost 3 bases and 1 base, in that order; junction bases with no gene match: 16. This CDR3 spans 18 amino acids. CDR1 SGHNT and CDR2 YYREEE come from the germline V gene (reference sequence). CDR3 amino acids: CASSYHPAGTALSYEQYV. CDR3 nucleotides: TGTGCCAGCAGCTACCATCCAGCCGGGACAGCCCTTTCCTACGAGCAGTACGTC.

V gene TRBV29-1 combines with J gene TRBJ1-2; D call uncertain. The germline V gene has CDR1 SQVTM and CDR2 ANQGSEA. This CDR3 has 14 residues. The V end lost 3 bases, the J end lost 2 bases, and 13 bases lay between the germline ends. CDR3 in DNA: TGCAGCGTTGAGTCCTCCAGGACGAACTATGGCTACACCTTC. Protein sequence: CSVESSRTNYGYTF. The full variable domain, completed using reference TRBV29-1 and TRBJ1-2, is SAVISQKPSRDICQRGTSLTIQCQVDSQVTMMFWYRQQPGQSLTLIATANQGSEATYESGFVIDKFPISRPNLTFSTLTVSNMSPEDSSIYLCSVESSRTNYGYTFGSGTRLTVV.

The V and J genes are TRBV7-9 and TRBJ1-6; 7 positions agree with TRBD1. CDR1 and CDR2 (germline): SEHNR, FQNEAQ (reference sequence). CDR3 length: 16 residues. V gave up 5 bases and J gave up 13 bases; unmatched junction bases: 17. The CDR3 DNA is TGTGCCAGCAGCCTTCATCCAGACGGGACAGCCCTTCCCCTCCACTTT. Protein sequence: CASSLHPDGTALPLHF.

A remark on this clonotype: Germline is not matched at one junction end, which may reflect a read error. The chain couples TRBV7-2 to TRBJ2-3; a possible D gene is TRBD2 (6 bases). The CDR3 spans 14 residues. Germline CDR1 SGHTA, CDR2 FQGNSA. CDR3 DNA sequence: TGTGCCAGCAGCTTAGCGGGAGGCCCCGAGCCGTTGTTTTTT. It encodes CASSLAGGPEPLFF.

The chain employs TRBV24-1 and TRBJ2-3; TRBD2 agrees at 14 bases. The tail of the sequence fits TRBJ2-1 better, so the J call may be wrong. Germline lookup yields CDR1 KGHDR and CDR2 SFDVKD. This CDR3 has 14 amino acids. CDR3 amino acids: CATGTSGGRDTQFF. CDR3 nucleotide sequence: TGTGCCACCGGGACTAGCGGGGGTCGCGATACGCAGTTCTTC.

On this clonotype: The CDR3 carries no conserved terminal phenylalanine or tryptophan, so it likely arises from a read error. No DNA is shown, since the ends of the CDR3 on it are uncertain; the CDR3 is the one TCRdb lists. The V gene is TRBV7-6, the J gene TRBJ2-3; TRBD2 is taken as the D call from the table, unchecked against the DNA. Germline V lookup: CDR1 SGHVS, CDR2 FNYEAQ. The CDR3 length is 13 residues, termini included. CDR3 residues: CASSPGIAGPTYE.

The rearrangement joins TRBV7-9 to TRBJ2-1; either TRBD1 or TRBD2 may supply D (6 bases each). The CDR3 contains 13 residues. The germline V gene encodes CDR1 SEHNR and CDR2 FQNEAQ (reference sequence). The ends were cut back, 6 bases at V and 12 bases at J, with 18 bases in the middle. The CDR3 spells CASSEGGIHLQFF. Written as DNA, the CDR3 is TGTGCCAGCAGTGAAGGGGGGATCCATCTGCAGTTCTTC.

As concerns this clonotype: It is likely a read error, because the conserved phenylalanine at the end of the CDR3 is missing. No DNA is shown, since the ends of the CDR3 on it are uncertain; the CDR3 is the one TCRdb lists. The CDR3 loop reads CAISESSGCSAQYFGP. The chain has TRBV10-3 and TRBJ2-3; no check of the table's D call, TRBD2, against the DNA was made. The CDR3 is 16 amino acids in total, end residues counted. Germline CDR1 reads ENHRY; CDR2 reads SYGVKD.

As regards this clonotype: At one end the junction does not follow the germline gene, possibly because of a read error. The chain couples TRBV7-3 to TRBJ2-3, with D possibly being TRBD2 (6 bases). Per germline, CDR1 SGHTA and CDR2 FQGTGA. The CDR3 has 14 amino acids. The CDR3 loop reads CASSSTGTWEATQF. As DNA, the CDR3 is TGTGCCAGCAGCTCTACCGGGACTTGGGAAGCGACCCAGTTT.

The chain employs TRBV20-1 and TRBJ1-1, with a weak D call TRBD1 (5 bases). The CDR3 has 15 residues. The germline CDR1 and CDR2 sequences are DFQATT and SNEGSKA (reference sequence). V dropped 3 bases and J dropped 3 bases, with 17 bases sitting between them. CDR3 bases: TGCAGTGCTAGCGGCGGGGCCCGCACCCACACTGAAGCTTTCTTT. Protein sequence: CSASGGARTHTEAFF.